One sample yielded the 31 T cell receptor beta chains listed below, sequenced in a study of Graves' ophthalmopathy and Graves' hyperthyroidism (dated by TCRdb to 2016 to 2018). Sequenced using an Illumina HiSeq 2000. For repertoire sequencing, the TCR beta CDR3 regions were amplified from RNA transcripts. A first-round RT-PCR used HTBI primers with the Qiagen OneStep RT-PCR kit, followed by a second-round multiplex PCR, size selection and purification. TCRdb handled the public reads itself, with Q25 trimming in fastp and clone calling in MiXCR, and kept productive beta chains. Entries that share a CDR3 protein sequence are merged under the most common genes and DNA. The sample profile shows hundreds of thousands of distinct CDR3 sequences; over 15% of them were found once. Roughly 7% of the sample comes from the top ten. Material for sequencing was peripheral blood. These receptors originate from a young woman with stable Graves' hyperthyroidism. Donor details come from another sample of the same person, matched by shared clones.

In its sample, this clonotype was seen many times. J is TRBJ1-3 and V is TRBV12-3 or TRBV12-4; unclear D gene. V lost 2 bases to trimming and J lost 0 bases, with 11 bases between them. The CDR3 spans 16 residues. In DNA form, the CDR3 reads TGTGCCAGCAGTTTAAGGCGGATCCTCTCTGGAAACACCATATATTTT. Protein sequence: CASSLRRILSGNTIYF.

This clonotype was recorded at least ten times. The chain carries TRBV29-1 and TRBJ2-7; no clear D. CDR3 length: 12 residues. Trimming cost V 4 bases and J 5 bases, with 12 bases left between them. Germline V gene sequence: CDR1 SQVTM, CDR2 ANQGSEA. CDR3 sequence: CSVVVGFNEQYF. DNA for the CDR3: TGCAGCGTTGTCGTGGGGTTTAACGAGCAGTACTTC.

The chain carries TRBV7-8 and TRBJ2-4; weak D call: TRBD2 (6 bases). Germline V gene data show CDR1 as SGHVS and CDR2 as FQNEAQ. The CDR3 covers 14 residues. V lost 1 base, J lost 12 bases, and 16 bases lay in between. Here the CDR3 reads CASSLGRLGRTQYF. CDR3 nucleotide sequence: TGTGCCAGCAGCTTAGGGAGACTAGGCCGCACTCAGTACTTC. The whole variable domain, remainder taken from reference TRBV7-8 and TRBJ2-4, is GAGVSQSPRYKVAKRGQDVALRCDPISGHVSLFWYQQALGQGPEFLTYFQNEAQLDKSGLPSDRFFAERPEGSVSTLKIQRTQQEDSAVYLCASSLGRLGRTQYFGAGTRLSVL.

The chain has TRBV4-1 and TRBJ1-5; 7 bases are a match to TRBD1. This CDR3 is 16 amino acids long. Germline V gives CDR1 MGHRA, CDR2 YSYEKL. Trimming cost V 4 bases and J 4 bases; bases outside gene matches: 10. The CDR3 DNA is TGCGCCAGCAGCCTTCTACCGGGACAGAGAAATCAGCCCCAGCATTTT. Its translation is CASSLLPGQRNQPQHF.

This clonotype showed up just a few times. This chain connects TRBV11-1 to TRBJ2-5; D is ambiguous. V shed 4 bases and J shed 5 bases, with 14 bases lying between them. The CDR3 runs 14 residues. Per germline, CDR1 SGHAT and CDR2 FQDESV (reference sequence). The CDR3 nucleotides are TGTGCCAGCAGCTCGAATCGCCAAGGGGAGACCCAGTACTTC. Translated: CASSSNRQGETQYF.

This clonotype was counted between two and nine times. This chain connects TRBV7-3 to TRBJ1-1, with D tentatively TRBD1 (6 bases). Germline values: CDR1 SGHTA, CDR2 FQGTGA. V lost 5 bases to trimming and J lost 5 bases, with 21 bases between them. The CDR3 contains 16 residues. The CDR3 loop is CASSRGSNPGGTEAFF. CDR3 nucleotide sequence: TGTGCCAGCAGCAGGGGGTCTAATCCCGGGGGGACTGAAGCTTTCTTT.

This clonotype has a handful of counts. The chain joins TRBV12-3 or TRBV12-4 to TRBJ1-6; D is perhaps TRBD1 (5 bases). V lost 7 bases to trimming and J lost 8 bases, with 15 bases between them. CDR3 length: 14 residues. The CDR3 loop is CASTSDTTYSPLHF. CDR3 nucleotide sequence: TGTGCCAGCACTTCGGACACCACCTATTCACCCCTCCACTTT.

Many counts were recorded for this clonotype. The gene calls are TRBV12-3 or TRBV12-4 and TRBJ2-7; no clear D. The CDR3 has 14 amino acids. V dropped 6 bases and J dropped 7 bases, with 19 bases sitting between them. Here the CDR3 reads CASSLSEALGEQYF. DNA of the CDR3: TGTGCCAGCAGCCTCAGCGAGGCTCTTGGGGAGCAGTACTTC.

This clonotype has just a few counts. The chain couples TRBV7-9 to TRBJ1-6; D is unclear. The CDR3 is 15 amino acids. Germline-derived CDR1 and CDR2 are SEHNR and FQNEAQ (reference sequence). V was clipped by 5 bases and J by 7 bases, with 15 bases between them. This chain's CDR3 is CASSTRTSLNSPLHF. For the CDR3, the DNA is TGTGCCAGCAGCACACGGACCAGTTTAAATTCACCCCTCCACTTT. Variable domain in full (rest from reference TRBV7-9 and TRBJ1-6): DTGVSQNPRHKITKRGQNVTFRCDPISEHNRLYWYRQTLGQGPEFLTYFQNEAQLEKSRLLSDRFSAERPKGSFSTLEIQRTEQGDSAMYLCASSTRTSLNSPLHFGNGTRLTVT.

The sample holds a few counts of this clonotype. CDR3 loop: CASCEGRSGNTIYF. In DNA form, the CDR3 reads TGTGCCAGCTGCGAGGGGCGATCTGGAAACACCATATATTTT. This sequence joins TRBV18 and TRBJ1-3; D is possibly TRBD1 (5 bases). The CDR3 length is 14 residues. Trimming removed 7 bases at V and 1 base at J, with 11 bases between. The germline V gene has CDR1 KGHSH and CDR2 LQKENI.

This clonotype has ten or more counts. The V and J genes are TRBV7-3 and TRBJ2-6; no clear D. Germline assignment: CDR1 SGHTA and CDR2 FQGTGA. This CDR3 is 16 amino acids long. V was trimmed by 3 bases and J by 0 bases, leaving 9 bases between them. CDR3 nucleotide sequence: TGTGCCAGCAGCTTCTTCCCCACCTCTGGGGCCAACGTCCTGACTTTC. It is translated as CASSFFPTSGANVLTF.

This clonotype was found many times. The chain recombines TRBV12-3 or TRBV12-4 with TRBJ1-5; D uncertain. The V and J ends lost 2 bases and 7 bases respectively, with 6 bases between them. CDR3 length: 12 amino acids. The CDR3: CASSLIQQPQHF. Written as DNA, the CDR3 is TGTGCCAGCAGTTTAATCCAGCAGCCCCAGCATTTT.

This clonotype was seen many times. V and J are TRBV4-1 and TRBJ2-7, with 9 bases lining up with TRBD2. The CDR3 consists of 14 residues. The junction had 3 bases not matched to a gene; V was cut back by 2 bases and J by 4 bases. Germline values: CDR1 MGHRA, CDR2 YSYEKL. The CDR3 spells CASSQRSGGYEQYF. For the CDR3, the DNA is TGCGCCAGCAGCCAACGGAGCGGGGGGTACGAGCAGTACTTC.

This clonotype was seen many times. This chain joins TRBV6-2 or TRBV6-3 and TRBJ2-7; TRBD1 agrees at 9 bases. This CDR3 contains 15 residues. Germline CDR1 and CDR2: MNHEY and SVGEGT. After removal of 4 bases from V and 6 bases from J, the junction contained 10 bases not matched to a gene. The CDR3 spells CASSFPPGTGSEQYF. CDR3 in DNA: TGTGCCAGCAGTTTCCCCCCCGGGACAGGGAGCGAGCAGTACTTC.

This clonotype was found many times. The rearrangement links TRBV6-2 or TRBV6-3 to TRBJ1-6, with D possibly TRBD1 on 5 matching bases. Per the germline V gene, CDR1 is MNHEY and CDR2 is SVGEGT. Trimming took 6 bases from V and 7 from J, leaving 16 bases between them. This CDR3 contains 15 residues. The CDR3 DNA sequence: TGTGCCAGCAGGGGACGCCGGGGCCTGAATTCACCCCTCCACTTT. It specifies CASRGRRGLNSPLHF.

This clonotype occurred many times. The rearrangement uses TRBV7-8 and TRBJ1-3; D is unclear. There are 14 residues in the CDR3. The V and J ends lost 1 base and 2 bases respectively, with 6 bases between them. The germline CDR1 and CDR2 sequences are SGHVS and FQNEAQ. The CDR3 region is CASSLGGTGNTIYF. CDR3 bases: TGTGCCAGCAGCTTAGGAGGGACTGGAAACACCATATATTTT.

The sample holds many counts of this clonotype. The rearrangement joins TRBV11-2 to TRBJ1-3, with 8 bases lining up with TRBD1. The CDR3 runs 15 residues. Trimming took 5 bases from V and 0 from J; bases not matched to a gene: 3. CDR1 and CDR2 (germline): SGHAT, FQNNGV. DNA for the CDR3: TGTGCCAGCAGCCGACAGGGGAGCTCTGGAAACACCATATATTTT. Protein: CASSRQGSSGNTIYF.

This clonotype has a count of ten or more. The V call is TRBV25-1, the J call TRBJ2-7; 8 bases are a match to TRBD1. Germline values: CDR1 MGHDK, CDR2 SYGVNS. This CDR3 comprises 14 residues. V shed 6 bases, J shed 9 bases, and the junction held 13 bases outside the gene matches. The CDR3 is CASRPTGQGRGQYF. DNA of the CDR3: TGTGCCAGCAGACCAACAGGACAGGGTAGAGGGCAGTACTTC.

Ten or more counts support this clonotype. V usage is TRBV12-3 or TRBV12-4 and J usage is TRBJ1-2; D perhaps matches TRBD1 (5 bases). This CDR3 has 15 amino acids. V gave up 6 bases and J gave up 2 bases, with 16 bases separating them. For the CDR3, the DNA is TGTGCCAGCAGCCTCGGGACGCCGAGCAACTATGGCTACACCTTC. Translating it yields CASSLGTPSNYGYTF.

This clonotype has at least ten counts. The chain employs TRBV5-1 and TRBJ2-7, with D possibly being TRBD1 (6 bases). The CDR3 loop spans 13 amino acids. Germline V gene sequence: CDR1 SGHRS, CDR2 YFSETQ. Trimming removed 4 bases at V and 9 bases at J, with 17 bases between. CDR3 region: CASSERTGSPQYF. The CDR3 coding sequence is TGCGCCAGCAGCGAACGTACAGGGTCTCCGCAGTACTTC.

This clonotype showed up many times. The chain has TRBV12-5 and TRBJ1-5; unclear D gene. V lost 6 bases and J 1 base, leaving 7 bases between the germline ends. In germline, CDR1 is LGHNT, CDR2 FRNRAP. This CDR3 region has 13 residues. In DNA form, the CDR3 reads TGTGCTAGTGGGCTATTGAGCAATCAGCCCCAGCATTTT. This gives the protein CASGLLSNQPQHF.

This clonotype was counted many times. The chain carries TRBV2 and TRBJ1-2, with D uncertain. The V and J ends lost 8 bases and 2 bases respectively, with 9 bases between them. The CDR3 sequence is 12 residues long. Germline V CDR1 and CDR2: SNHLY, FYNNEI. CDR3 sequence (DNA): TGTGCCAGCCGGAAGGAAAACTATGGCTACACCTTC. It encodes CASRKENYGYTF.

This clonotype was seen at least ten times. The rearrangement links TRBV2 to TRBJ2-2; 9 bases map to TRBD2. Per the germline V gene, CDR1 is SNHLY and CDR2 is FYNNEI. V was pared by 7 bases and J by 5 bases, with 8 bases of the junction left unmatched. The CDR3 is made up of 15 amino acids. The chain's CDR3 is CASKLAGEPTGELFF. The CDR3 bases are TGTGCCAGCAAACTAGCGGGTGAACCAACCGGGGAGCTGTTTTTT.

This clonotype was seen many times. The CDR3 bases are TGTGCCAGCAGTTACCAATCGGAGACCCAGTACTTC. It codes for CASSYQSETQYF. The chain employs TRBV6-2 or TRBV6-3 and TRBJ2-5; no clear D gene. The germline V gene has CDR1 MNHEY and CDR2 SVGEGT. This CDR3 has 12 amino acids. The V gene lost 2 bases and the J gene lost 5 bases, with 6 bases spanning the gap.

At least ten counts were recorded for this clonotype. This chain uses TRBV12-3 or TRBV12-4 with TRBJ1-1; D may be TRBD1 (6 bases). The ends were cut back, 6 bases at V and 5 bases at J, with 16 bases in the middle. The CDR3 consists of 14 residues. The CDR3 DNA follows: TGTGCCAGCAGCCCTAATCTCAGGGGTACTGAAGCTTTCTTT. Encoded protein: CASSPNLRGTEAFF.

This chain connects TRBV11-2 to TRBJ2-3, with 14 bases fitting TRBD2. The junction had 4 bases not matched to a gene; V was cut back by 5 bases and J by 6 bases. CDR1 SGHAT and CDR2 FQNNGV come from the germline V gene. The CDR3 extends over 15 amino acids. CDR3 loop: CASSLTSGGADTQYF. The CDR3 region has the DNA TGTGCCAGCAGCCTGACTAGCGGGGGGGCCGATACGCAGTATTTT. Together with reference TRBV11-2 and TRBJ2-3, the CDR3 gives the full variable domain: EAGVAQSPRYKIIEKRQSVAFWCNPISGHATLYWYQQILGQGPKLLIQFQNNGVVDDSQLPKDRFSAERLKGVDSTLKIQPAKLEDSAVYLCASSLTSGGADTQYFGPGTRLTVL.

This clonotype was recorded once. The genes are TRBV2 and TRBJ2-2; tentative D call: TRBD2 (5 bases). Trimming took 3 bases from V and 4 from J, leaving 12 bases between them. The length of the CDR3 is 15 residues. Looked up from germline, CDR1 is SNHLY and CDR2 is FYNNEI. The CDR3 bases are TGTGCCAGCAGTGAGGCTAGCAGGCGCACCGGGGAGCTGTTTTTT. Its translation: CASSEASRRTGELFF.

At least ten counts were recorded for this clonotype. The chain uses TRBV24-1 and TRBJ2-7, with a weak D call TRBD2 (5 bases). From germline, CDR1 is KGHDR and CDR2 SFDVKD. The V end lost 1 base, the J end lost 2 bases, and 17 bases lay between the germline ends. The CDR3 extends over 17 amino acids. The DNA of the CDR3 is TGTGCCACCAGTGATTTTCGGTTGGCACCCGGGACCTACGAGCAGTACTTC. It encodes CATSDFRLAPGTYEQYF.

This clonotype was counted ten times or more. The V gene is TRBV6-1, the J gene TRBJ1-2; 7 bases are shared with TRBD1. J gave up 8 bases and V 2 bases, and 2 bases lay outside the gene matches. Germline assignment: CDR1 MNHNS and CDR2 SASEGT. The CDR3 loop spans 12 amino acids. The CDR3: CASSERGRGYTF. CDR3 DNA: TGTGCCAGCAGTGAAAGGGGGCGAGGCTACACCTTC.

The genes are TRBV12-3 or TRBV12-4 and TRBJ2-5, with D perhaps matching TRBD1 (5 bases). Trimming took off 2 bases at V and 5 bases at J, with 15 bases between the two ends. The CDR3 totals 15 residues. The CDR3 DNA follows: TGTGCCAGCAGTTTATATGGTGCGAAGGGGGAGACCCAGTACTTC. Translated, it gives CASSLYGAKGETQYF.

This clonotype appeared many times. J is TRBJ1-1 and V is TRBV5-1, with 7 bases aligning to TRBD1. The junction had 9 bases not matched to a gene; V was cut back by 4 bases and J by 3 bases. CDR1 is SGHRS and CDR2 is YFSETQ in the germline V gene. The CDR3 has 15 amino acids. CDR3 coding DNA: TGCGCCAGCAGCCCACAGGGGACCCTGGACACTGAAGCTTTCTTT. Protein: CASSPQGTLDTEAFF.